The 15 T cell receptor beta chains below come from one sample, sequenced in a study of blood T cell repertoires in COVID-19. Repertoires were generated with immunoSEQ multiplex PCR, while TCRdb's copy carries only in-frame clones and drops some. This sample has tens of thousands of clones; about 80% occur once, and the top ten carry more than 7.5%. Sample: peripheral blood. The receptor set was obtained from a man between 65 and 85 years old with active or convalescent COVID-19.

Written as DNA, the CDR3 is TGTGCCAGCAGTGACCCCAGGGTCTCTGGAAACACCATATATTTT. It yields the protein CASSDPRVSGNTIYF. This chain uses TRBV6-1 with TRBJ1-3, with D tentatively TRBD1 (5 bases). Germline-derived CDR1 and CDR2 are MNHNS and SASEGT. The CDR3 spans 15 residues. Trimming left V 3 bases short and J 0 bases short, with 9 bases between.

The CDR3 bases are TGTGCCAGCAGTTCCACGACAGCCTTGTTTACCTACGAGCAGTACTTC. The encoded protein is CASSSTTALFTYEQYF. The rearrangement joins TRBV28 to TRBJ2-7; possible D gene TRBD1, 5 bases. Germline CDR1 and CDR2: MDHEN and SYDVKM. The ends were cut back, 4 bases at V and 2 bases at J, with 18 bases in the middle. The CDR3 has 16 residues.

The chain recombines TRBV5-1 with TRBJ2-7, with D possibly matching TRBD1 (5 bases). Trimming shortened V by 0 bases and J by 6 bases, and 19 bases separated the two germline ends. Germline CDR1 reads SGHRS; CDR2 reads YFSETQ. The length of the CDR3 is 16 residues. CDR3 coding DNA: TGCGCCAGCAGCTTGGGTCAGGGTGCGTTAATAGGCGAGCAGTACTTC. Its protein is CASSLGQGALIGEQYF.

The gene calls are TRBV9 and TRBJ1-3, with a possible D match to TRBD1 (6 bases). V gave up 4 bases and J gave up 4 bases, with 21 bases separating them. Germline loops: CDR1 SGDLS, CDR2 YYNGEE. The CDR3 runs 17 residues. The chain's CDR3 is CASSPSRVGAAGNTIYF. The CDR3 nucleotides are TGTGCCAGCAGCCCAAGCAGGGTGGGGGCCGCGGGAAACACCATATATTTT.

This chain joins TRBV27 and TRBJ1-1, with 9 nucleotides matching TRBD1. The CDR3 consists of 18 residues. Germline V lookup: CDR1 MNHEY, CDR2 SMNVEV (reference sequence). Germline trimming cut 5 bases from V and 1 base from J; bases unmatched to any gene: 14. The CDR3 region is CASSRPPGTGPGNTEAFF. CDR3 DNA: TGTGCCAGCAGTAGGCCGCCCGGGACAGGGCCGGGGAACACTGAAGCTTTCTTT.

CDR3 residues: CASSQPQGGLAGAIDYTGELFF. DNA for the CDR3: TGTGCCAGCAGCCAACCACAGGGAGGACTAGCGGGAGCTATCGACTACACCGGGGAGCTGTTTTTT. The chain couples TRBV14 to TRBJ2-2; the match to TRBD2 covers 13 bases. The CDR3 runs to 22 residues. Germline loops: CDR1 SGHDN, CDR2 FVKESK. J lost 3 bases, V lost 2 bases, and 18 bases had no gene match.

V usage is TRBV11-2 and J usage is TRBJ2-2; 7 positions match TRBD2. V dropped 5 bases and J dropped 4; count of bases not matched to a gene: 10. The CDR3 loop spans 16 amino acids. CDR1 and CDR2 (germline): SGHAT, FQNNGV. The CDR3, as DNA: TGTGCCAGCAGCCAAAGTGGGAGGGCGGGCACCGGGGAGCTGTTTTTT. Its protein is CASSQSGRAGTGELFF. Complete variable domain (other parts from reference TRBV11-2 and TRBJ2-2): EAGVAQSPRYKIIEKRQSVAFWCNPISGHATLYWYQQILGQGPKLLIQFQNNGVVDDSQLPKDRFSAERLKGVDSTLKIQPAKLEDSAVYLCASSQSGRAGTGELFFGEGSRLTVL.

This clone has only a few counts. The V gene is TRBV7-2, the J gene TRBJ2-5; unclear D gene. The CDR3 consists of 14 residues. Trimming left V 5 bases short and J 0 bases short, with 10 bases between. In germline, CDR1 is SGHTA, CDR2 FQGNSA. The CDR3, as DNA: TGTGCCAGCAGCCCTAGGTCCCACCAAGAGACCCAGTACTTC. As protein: CASSPRSHQETQYF.

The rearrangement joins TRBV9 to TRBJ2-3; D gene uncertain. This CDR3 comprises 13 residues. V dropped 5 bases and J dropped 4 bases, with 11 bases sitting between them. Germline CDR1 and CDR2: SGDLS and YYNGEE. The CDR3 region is CASRNDRSDTQYF. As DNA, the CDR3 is TGTGCCAGCAGAAACGATCGGTCAGATACGCAGTATTTT.

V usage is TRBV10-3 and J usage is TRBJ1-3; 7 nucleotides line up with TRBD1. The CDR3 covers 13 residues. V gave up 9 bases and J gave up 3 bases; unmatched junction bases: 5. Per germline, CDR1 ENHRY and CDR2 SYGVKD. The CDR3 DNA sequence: TGTGCCATAAAGGGGGCGAGTGGAAACACCATATATTTT. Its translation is CAIKGASGNTIYF.

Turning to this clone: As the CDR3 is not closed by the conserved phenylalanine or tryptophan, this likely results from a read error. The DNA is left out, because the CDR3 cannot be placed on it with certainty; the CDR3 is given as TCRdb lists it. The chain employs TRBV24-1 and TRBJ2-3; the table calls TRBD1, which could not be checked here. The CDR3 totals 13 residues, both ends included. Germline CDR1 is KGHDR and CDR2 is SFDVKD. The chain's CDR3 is CATSDKQATHHFI.

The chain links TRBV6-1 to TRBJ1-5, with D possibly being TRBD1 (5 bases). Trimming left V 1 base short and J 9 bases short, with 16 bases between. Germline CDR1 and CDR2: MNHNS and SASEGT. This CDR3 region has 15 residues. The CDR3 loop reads CASSEGRSRGGPQHF. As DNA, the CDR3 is TGTGCCAGCAGTGAAGGGAGGTCACGGGGGGGGCCCCAGCATTTT.

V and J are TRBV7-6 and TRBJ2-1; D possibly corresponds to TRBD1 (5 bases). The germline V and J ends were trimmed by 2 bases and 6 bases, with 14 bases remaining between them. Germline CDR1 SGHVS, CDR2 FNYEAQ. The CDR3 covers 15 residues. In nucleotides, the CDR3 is TGTGCCAGCAGCTTAACAGGCCAACAGGTCAATGAGCAGTTCTTC. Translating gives CASSLTGQQVNEQFF.

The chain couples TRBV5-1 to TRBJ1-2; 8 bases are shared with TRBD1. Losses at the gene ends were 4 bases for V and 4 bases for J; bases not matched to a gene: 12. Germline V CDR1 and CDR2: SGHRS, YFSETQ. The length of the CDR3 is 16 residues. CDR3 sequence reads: CASSTTGTGNIYGYTF. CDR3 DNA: TGCGCCAGCAGCACAACCGGGACAGGAAATATCTATGGCTACACCTTC.

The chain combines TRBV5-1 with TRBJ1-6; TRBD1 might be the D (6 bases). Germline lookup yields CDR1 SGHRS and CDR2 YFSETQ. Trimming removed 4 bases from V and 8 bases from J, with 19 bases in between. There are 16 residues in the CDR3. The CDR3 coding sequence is TGCGCCAGCAGCCTAGACCGCGGGGGGCCCGATTCACCCCTCCACTTT. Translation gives CASSLDRGGPDSPLHF. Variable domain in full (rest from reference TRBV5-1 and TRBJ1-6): KAGVTQTPRYLIKTRGQQVTLSCSPISGHRSVSWYQQTPGQGLQFLFEYFSETQRNKGNFPGRFSGRQFSNSRSEMNVSTLELGDSALYLCASSLDRGGPDSPLHFGNGTRLTVT.